This entry features one TCR beta chain sequence. The length of the CDR3 is 14 residues. With 3 bases clipped from V and 10 bases from J, the junction kept 6 bases outside the gene matches. Germline V gene sequence: CDR1 SGHAT, CDR2 FQNNGV. This sample was taken from a study of shared clonotypes between healthy human individuals. Sequenced by immunoSEQ multiplex PCR; TCRdb stores in-frame clones only, minus some. The table shows 640,000 or so clones, with about two thirds occurring only once. This receptor was taken from a woman aged 25 to 39 in good health. Sequencing input: memory CD4+ T cells sorted from blood. Specified subset: CD45RA-negative fraction. The J gene is TRBJ2-2, the V gene TRBV11-2; 9 nucleotides line up with TRBD1. The CDR3 coding sequence is TGTGCCAGCAGCTTGACAGGGGGTTTGGCGGAGCTGTTTTTT. It encodes CASSLTGGLAELFF.